The next 32 T cell receptor beta chains were all read from a single sample in a study of T cell responses to AZD1222 COVID-19 vaccine. Sequencing was performed with immunoSEQ multiplex PCR; in TCRdb, only in-frame clones are kept and a portion is missing. The data contain 77,000 or so clones, around 87% of them singletons. Source: peripheral blood, taken on day 0 of AZD1222 vaccination. The receptor set was obtained from an adult in good health.

The CDR3 loop reads CASSYSTGVGGETQYF. As DNA, the CDR3 is TGTGCCAGCAGTTATTCCACGGGGGTAGGGGGAGAGACCCAGTACTTC. The gene calls are TRBV6-5 and TRBJ2-5; TRBD1 or TRBD2 may be the D gene (6 bases each). Germline values: CDR1 MNHEY, CDR2 SVGAGI. The CDR3 loop spans 16 amino acids. V was shortened by 3 bases and J by 4 bases, with 18 bases between the two germline ends.

V is TRBV28 and J is TRBJ1-5; D gene unclear. CDR1 is MDHEN and CDR2 is SYDVKM in the germline V gene. V lost 10 bases, J lost 1 base, and 14 bases lay in between. The CDR3 extends over 14 amino acids. The CDR3 loop is CAISRPGSNQPQHF. DNA of the CDR3: TGTGCCATCTCGCGGCCCGGGAGCAATCAGCCCCAGCATTTT.

The gene calls are TRBV5-1 and TRBJ2-1; 7 nucleotides align to TRBD2. The ends lost 3 bases at V and 8 bases at J; junction bases unmatched: 2. CDR3 length equals 12 residues. Germline V gene data show CDR1 as SGHRS and CDR2 as YFSETQ. The CDR3 sequence is CASSWAGDEQFF. CDR3 sequence (DNA): TGCGCCAGCAGCTGGGCGGGGGATGAGCAGTTCTTC.

This chain joins TRBV11-2 and TRBJ2-1; no definite D call. This CDR3 region has 12 residues. Deletions cut 5 bases from V and 4 bases from J, with 6 bases between. CDR1 is SGHAT and CDR2 is FQNNGV in the germline V gene. CDR3 in DNA: TGTGCCAGCAGCCCAGGATACAATGAGCAGTTCTTC. The encoded protein is CASSPGYNEQFF.

The gene calls are TRBV27 and TRBJ1-5; unclear D gene. This CDR3 region has 14 residues. Trimming cost V 4 bases and J 1 base, with 8 bases left between them. The germline V gene encodes CDR1 MNHEY and CDR2 SMNVEV (reference sequence). CDR3 loop: CASSYTGSNQPQHF. The CDR3 region has the DNA TGTGCCAGCAGTTATACTGGAAGCAATCAGCCCCAGCATTTT.

The chain couples TRBV18 to TRBJ2-2; either TRBD1 or TRBD2 may fit D (6 bases each). Trimming cost V 6 bases and J 3 bases, with 14 bases left between them. This CDR3 is built from 15 residues. Germline CDR1 reads KGHSH; CDR2 reads LQKENI. CDR3 protein: CASSYRVADTGELFF. As DNA, the CDR3 is TGTGCCAGCTCGTACAGGGTAGCGGACACCGGGGAGCTGTTTTTT.

The gene calls are TRBV6-5 and TRBJ2-7; weak D call: TRBD1 (6 bases). Per the germline V gene, CDR1 is MNHEY and CDR2 is SVGAGI. Trimming took 2 bases from V and 2 from J, leaving 10 bases between them. This CDR3 spans 14 amino acids. The CDR3 DNA sequence: TGTGCCAGCAGTTACCGGGACAAGACCTACGAGCAGTACTTC. This codes for CASSYRDKTYEQYF.

V is TRBV29-1 and J is TRBJ1-1; 8 bases align to TRBD1. The CDR3 contains 13 residues. Germline CDR1 reads SQVTM; CDR2 reads ANQGSEA. V shed 8 bases, J shed 4 bases, and the junction held 9 bases outside the gene matches. CDR3 region: CSYRTGRRTEAFF. Here the CDR3 DNA reads TGCAGCTACCGGACAGGGCGTCGCACTGAAGCTTTCTTT.

The chain employs TRBV7-9 and TRBJ1-5; D is undetermined. The CDR3 runs to 13 residues. The germline V and J ends were trimmed by 3 bases and 5 bases, with 8 bases remaining between them. Germline CDR1 reads SEHNR; CDR2 reads FQNEAQ (reference sequence). The CDR3 sequence: CASSFGADQPQHF. The CDR3 DNA follows: TGTGCCAGCAGCTTCGGAGCCGATCAGCCCCAGCATTTT.

This clone was detected a few times. The gene calls are TRBV5-1 and TRBJ1-1; TRBD1 aligns across 8 bases. J lost 7 bases, V lost 4 bases, and 6 bases had no gene match. CDR1 is SGHRS and CDR2 is YFSETQ in the germline V gene. This CDR3 spans 13 amino acids. The CDR3 protein is CASSTTGEIEAFF. DNA for the CDR3: TGCGCCAGCAGCACGACAGGGGAAATTGAAGCTTTCTTT.

This clone was found once. This chain uses TRBV19 with TRBJ1-5; D is unresolved. Germline CDR1 is LNHDA and CDR2 is SQIVND (reference sequence). The CDR3 spans 14 residues. Trimming left V 8 bases short and J 6 bases short, with 17 bases between. CDR3 nucleotides: TGTGCCAGTGGAGTATCGGGCGCCGGTCAGCCCCAGCATTTT. Protein product: CASGVSGAGQPQHF. Full variable domain (missing parts from reference TRBV19 and TRBJ1-5): DGGITQSPKYLFRKEGQNVTLSCEQNLNHDAMYWYRQDPGQGLRLIYYSQIVNDFQKGDIAEGYSVSREKKESFPLTVTSAQKNPTAFYLCASGVSGAGQPQHFGDGTRLSIL.

The chain recombines TRBV28 with TRBJ2-1; possibly TRBD1 for D (6 bases). Germline V CDR1 and CDR2: MDHEN, SYDVKM. The V and J ends lost 8 bases and 4 bases respectively, with 15 bases between them. The CDR3 is 14 amino acids. The CDR3 loop is CASAHSGQYNEQFF. DNA for the CDR3: TGTGCCAGCGCCCATTCAGGACAGTACAATGAGCAGTTCTTC.

This sequence joins TRBV5-1 and TRBJ2-2; 16 bases fit TRBD2. V gave up 5 bases and J gave up 4 bases; unmatched junction bases: 14. From germline, CDR1 is SGHRS and CDR2 YFSETQ. This CDR3 spans 20 amino acids. CDR3 amino acids: CASRKAGTSGRAWGTGELFF. The CDR3, as DNA: TGCGCCAGCAGAAAAGCCGGGACTAGCGGGAGGGCCTGGGGCACCGGGGAGCTGTTTTTT.

The chain is built from TRBV7-3 and TRBJ2-1; D could derive from TRBD1 or TRBD2 (5 bases each). The V gene lost 5 bases and the J gene lost 6 bases, with 29 bases spanning the gap. The CDR3 covers 19 residues. The germline V gene has CDR1 SGHTA and CDR2 FQGTGA. The CDR3 DNA reads as TGTGCCAGCAGCCCGGGTTCCGGGACGGAAAAGTTTGTCGGCAATGAGCAGTTCTTC. The encoded protein is CASSPGSGTEKFVGNEQFF.

The chain couples TRBV19 to TRBJ1-5; the match to TRBD1 covers 8 bases. Germline trimming cut 2 bases from V and 7 bases from J; bases unmatched to any gene: 1. From germline, CDR1 is LNHDA and CDR2 SQIVND (reference sequence). The CDR3 contains 13 residues. DNA for the CDR3: TGTGCCAGTAGTATATGGACAGGGCAGCCCCAGCATTTT. Its protein product is CASSIWTGQPQHF.

V gene TRBV6-6 combines with J gene TRBJ1-1; tentative D call: TRBD1 (5 bases). This CDR3 has 13 residues. V dropped 7 bases and J dropped 1 base, with 10 bases sitting between them. Germline CDR1 MNHNY, CDR2 SVGAGI (reference sequence). CDR3: CASTLTGNTEAFF. The CDR3 DNA follows: TGTGCCAGCACCCTTACAGGGAACACTGAAGCTTTCTTT.

The J gene is TRBJ2-7, the V gene TRBV19; no reliable D call. V dropped 6 bases and J dropped 3 bases, with 9 bases sitting between them. Germline CDR1 LNHDA, CDR2 SQIVND (reference sequence). This CDR3 has 12 amino acids. Written as DNA, the CDR3 is TGTGCCAGTAGCCACAACAGCTACGAGCAGTACTTC. Translated, it gives CASSHNSYEQYF.

The J gene is TRBJ1-4, the V gene TRBV28; D not certain. This CDR3 is built from 15 residues. Germline values: CDR1 MDHEN, CDR2 SYDVKM. Trimming removed 1 base at V and 3 bases at J, with 9 bases between. The CDR3 DNA sequence: TGTGCCAGCAGTTTATATAGGATGCCTAATGAAAAACTGTTTTTT. Its protein is CASSLYRMPNEKLFF.

Only one count was recorded for this clone. The chain is built from TRBV7-9 and TRBJ1-2; unclear D gene. This CDR3 comprises 12 residues. Looked up from germline, CDR1 is SEHNR and CDR2 is FQNEAQ (reference sequence). The V and J ends lost 4 bases and 4 bases respectively, with 7 bases between them. The CDR3 here is CASSSLIYGYTF. CDR3 DNA: TGTGCCAGCAGCTCATTAATCTATGGCTACACCTTC.

J is TRBJ1-2 and V is TRBV24-1, with D perhaps matching TRBD1 (6 bases). This CDR3 contains 18 residues. Trimming removed 0 bases at V and 4 bases at J, with 20 bases between. Germline CDR1 reads KGHDR; CDR2 reads SFDVKD. CDR3 nucleotides: TGTGCCACCAGTGATTTGCGGGCCGGACCCGGGGGCAGCTATGGCTACACCTTC. It yields the protein CATSDLRAGPGGSYGYTF.

V and J are TRBV4-1 and TRBJ2-3; D call uncertain. CDR1 is MGHRA, CDR2 YSYEKL, per germline. This CDR3 has 15 residues. Trimming stripped 0 bases from V and 0 bases from J, with 7 bases between. CDR3 sequence (DNA): TGCGCCAGCAGCCAAGATACGACCAGCACAGATACGCAGTATTTT. Its translation: CASSQDTTSTDTQYF.

V gene TRBV28 combines with J gene TRBJ1-5, with D possibly matching TRBD1 (5 bases). V was shortened by 6 bases and J by 5 bases, with 17 bases between the two germline ends. The length of the CDR3 is 15 residues. The germline V gene has CDR1 MDHEN and CDR2 SYDVKM. CDR3 residues: CASRGTTSRHQPQHF. DNA of the CDR3: TGTGCCAGCAGGGGGACTACAAGCCGGCATCAGCCCCAGCATTTT. Variable domain in full (rest from reference TRBV28 and TRBJ1-5): DVKVTQSSRYLVKRTGEKVFLECVQDMDHENMFWYRQDPGLGLRLIYFSYDVKMKEKGDIPEGYSVSREKKERFSLILESASTNQTSMYLCASRGTTSRHQPQHFGDGTRLSIL.

The chain is built from TRBV7-9 and TRBJ1-1; 7 nucleotides align to TRBD1. The CDR3 runs to 13 residues. The V and J ends lost 5 bases and 3 bases, in that order; junction bases with no gene match: 3. CDR1 is SEHNR and CDR2 is FQNEAQ in the germline V gene (reference sequence). Here the CDR3 reads CASSHDRDTEAFF. The CDR3 region has the DNA TGTGCCAGCAGCCATGACAGGGACACTGAAGCTTTCTTT.

This clone was seen just once. The rearrangement uses TRBV10-2 and TRBJ1-3; the match to TRBD1 covers 7 bases. Losses at the gene ends were 4 bases for V and 2 bases for J; bases not matched to a gene: 5. Germline CDR1 reads WSHSY; CDR2 reads SAAADI. There are 15 residues in the CDR3. CDR3 bases: TGCGCCAGCAGTGGTCAGGGGGATCCTGGAAACACCATATATTTT. Protein product: CASSGQGDPGNTIYF.

CDR3 in amino acids: CASSLGLGGGSGGYTF. The CDR3, as DNA: TGTGCCAGCAGCCTTGGACTAGGGGGCGGTTCCGGCGGCTACACCTTC. The chain combines TRBV3-1 (or the pseudogene TRBV3-2) with TRBJ1-2; TRBD1 matches at 7 bases. CDR3 length: 16 amino acids. Germline loops: CDR1 LGHDT, CDR2 YNNKEL (reference sequence). The trim removed 4 bases at V and 8 bases at J, leaving 16 bases unmatched.

This clone was seen a single time. This chain joins TRBV27 and TRBJ1-2, with unresolved D. Germline CDR1 and CDR2: MNHEY and SMNVEV (reference sequence). CDR3 length: 15 amino acids. V dropped 0 bases and J dropped 2 bases, with 10 bases sitting between them. The CDR3 DNA is TGTGCCAGCAGTTTATCTCAAGACACCAACTATGGCTACACCTTC. It specifies CASSLSQDTNYGYTF.

V is TRBV25-1 and J is TRBJ1-2; 8 bases match TRBD1. V shed 1 base, J shed 8 bases, and the junction held 6 bases outside the gene matches. CDR3 length: 14 amino acids. Germline values: CDR1 MGHDK, CDR2 SYGVNS. In nucleotides, the CDR3 is TGTGCCAGCAGTGAATTAAGGACAGGGTTCGGCTACACCTTC. It is translated as CASSELRTGFGYTF.

In its sample, this clone was seen once. The V gene is TRBV6-5, the J gene TRBJ1-1; no definite D call. The CDR3 loop spans 13 amino acids. In germline, CDR1 is MNHEY, CDR2 SVGAGI. Trimming removed 5 bases from V and 0 bases from J, with 7 bases in between. The CDR3 here is CASSPRLNTEAFF. The CDR3 DNA follows: TGTGCCAGCAGTCCTCGACTGAACACTGAAGCTTTCTTT.

This sequence joins TRBV19 and TRBJ1-5; weak D call: TRBD1 (6 bases). Germline V lookup: CDR1 LNHDA, CDR2 SQIVND (reference sequence). V was cut by 4 bases and J by 0 bases, with 10 bases left in between. The CDR3 extends over 15 amino acids. CDR3 protein: CASSSRTDSNQPQHF. CDR3 nucleotides: TGTGCCAGTAGTAGCCGGACAGATAGCAATCAGCCCCAGCATTTT.

V gene TRBV5-1 combines with J gene TRBJ1-1, with 7 bases lining up with TRBD1. The junction had 13 bases not matched to a gene; V was cut back by 3 bases and J by 11 bases. The germline V gene has CDR1 SGHRS and CDR2 YFSETQ. This CDR3 has 14 residues. CDR3 region: CASSSGQLPYRAFF. CDR3 bases: TGCGCCAGCAGCTCGGGACAGCTGCCATACCGGGCTTTCTTT.

The chain couples TRBV6-6 to TRBJ2-3; D could derive from TRBD1 or TRBD2 (7 bases each). The germline gives CDR1 MNHNY, CDR2 SVGAGI (reference sequence). The CDR3 is 16 residues long. The germline V and J ends were trimmed by 2 bases and 6 bases, with 18 bases remaining between them. CDR3 nucleotides: TGTGCCAGCAGTTACCCAGGGGGTAGCGGGTACGATACGCAGTATTTT. It specifies CASSYPGGSGYDTQYF.

The V gene is TRBV28, the J gene TRBJ2-1, with 8 bases that match TRBD2. The CDR3 has 15 residues. From germline, CDR1 is MDHEN and CDR2 SYDVKM. V was pared by 6 bases and J by 5 bases, with 9 bases of the junction left unmatched. CDR3 residues: CASRAPGLVHNEQFF. Here the CDR3 DNA reads TGTGCCAGCAGAGCTCCGGGACTAGTCCACAATGAGCAGTTCTTC.